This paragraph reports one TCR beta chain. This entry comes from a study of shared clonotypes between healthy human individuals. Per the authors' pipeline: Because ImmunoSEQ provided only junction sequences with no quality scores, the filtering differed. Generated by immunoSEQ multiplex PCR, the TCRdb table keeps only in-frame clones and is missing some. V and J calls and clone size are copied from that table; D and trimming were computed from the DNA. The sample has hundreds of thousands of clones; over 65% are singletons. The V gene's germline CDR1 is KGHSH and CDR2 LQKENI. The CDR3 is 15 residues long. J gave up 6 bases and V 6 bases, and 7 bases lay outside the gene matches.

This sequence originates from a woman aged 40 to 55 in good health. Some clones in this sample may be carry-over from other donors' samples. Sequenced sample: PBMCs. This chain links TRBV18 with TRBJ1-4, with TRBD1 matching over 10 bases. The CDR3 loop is CASSPTGGLYEKLFF. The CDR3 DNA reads TGTGCCAGCTCCCCGACAGGGGGCCTTTATGAAAAACTGTTTTTT.